In its sample, the clone carrying this T cell receptor (beta chain) was seen a few times. Its antigen is currently unknown. A single record per CDR3 protein comes from TCRdb applying MiXCR to the reads. The table lists approximately 730,000 distinct CDR3 sequences, about 33% of them singletons. These data originate in a study of T cell repertoires in cytomegalovirus infection. As for the study in general: CMV epitopes in the study were HLA-C-restricted (recently identified) and HLA-B-restricted (well studied). Indicated by public TCR beta signatures were CMV infection and matching HLA type.

Germline CDR1 ENHRY, CDR2 SYGVKD. This CDR3 contains 11 residues. The ends were cut back, 10 bases at V and 3 bases at J, with 10 bases in the middle. Study outcomes and limitations: The response measured ex vivo was dominated by TCR beta clonotypes (HLA-C-restricted and CMV-specific). The study identified carriers of CMV plus the relevant HLA from cumulative public TCR beta family frequency.

The J gene is TRBJ2-7, the V gene TRBV10-3; tentatively, D is TRBD2 (5 bases). The sequencing used cultured PBMCs, collected from culture after CMV antigen stimulation. This receptor was taken from a human donor in good health (CMV status not recorded). Some clones in this sample may be carry-over from other donors' samples. The CDR3 nucleotides are TGTGCCACAAGACTAAGCTACGAGCAGTACTTC. As protein: CATRLSYEQYF.